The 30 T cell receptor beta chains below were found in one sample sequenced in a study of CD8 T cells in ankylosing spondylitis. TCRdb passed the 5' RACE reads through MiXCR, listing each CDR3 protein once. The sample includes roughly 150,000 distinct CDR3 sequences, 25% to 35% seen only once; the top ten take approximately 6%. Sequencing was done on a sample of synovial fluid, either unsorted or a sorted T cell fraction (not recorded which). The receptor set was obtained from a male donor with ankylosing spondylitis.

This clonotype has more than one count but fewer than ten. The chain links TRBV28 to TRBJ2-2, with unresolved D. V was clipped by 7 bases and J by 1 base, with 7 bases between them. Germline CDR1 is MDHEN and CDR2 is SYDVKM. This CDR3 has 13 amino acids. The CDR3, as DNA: TGTGCCAGCAACCAGAGGAACACCGGGGAGCTGTTTTTT. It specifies CASNQRNTGELFF. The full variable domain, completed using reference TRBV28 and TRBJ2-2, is DVKVTQSSRYLVKRTGEKVFLECVQDMDHENMFWYRQDPGLGLRLIYFSYDVKMKEKGDIPEGYSVSREKKERFSLILESASTNQTSMYLCASNQRNTGELFFGEGSRLTVL.

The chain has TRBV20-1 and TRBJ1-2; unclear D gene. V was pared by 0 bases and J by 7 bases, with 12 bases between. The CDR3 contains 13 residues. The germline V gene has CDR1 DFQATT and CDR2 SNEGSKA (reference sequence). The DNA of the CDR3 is TGCAGTGCTAGAGATCAATGGTTCTCTGGCTACACCTTC. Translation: CSARDQWFSGYTF.

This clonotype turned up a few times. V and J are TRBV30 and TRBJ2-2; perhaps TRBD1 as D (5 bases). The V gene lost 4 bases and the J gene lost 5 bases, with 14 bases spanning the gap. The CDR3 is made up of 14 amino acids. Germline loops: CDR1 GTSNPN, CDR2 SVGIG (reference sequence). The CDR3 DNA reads TGTGCCTGGACTGGGGCTAGTAGGACCGGGGAGCTGTTTTTT. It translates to CAWTGASRTGELFF.

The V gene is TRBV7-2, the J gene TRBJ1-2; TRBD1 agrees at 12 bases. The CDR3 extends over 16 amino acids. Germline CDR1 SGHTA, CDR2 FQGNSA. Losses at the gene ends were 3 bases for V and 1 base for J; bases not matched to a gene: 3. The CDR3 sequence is CASSLGTGGYNYGYTF. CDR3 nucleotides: TGTGCCAGCAGCTTGGGGACAGGGGGCTATAACTATGGCTACACCTTC.

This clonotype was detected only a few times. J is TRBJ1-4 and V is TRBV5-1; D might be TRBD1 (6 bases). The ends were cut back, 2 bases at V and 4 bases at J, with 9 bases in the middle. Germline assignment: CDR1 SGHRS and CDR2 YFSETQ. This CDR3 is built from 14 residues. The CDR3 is CASSLQGSNEKLFF. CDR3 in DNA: TGCGCCAGCAGCTTACAGGGAAGTAATGAAAAACTGTTTTTT.

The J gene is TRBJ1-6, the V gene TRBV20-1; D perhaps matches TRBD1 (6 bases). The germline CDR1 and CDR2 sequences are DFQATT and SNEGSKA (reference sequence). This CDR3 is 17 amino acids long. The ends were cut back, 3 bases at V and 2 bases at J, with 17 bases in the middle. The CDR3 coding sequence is TGCAGTGCTAGGGACAGTAGTTCACAAACCTATAATTCACCCCTCCACTTT. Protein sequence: CSARDSSSQTYNSPLHF.

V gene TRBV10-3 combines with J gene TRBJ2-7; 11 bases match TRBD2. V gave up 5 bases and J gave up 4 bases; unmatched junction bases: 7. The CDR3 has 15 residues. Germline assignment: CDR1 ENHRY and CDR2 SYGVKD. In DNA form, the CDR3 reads TGTGCCATCAGTCGACTAGCGGGGATCGATTACGAGCAGTACTTC. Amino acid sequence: CAISRLAGIDYEQYF.

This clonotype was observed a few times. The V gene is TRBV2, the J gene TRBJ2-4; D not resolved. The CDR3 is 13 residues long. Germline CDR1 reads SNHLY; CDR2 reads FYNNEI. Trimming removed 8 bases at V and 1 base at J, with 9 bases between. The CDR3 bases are TGTGCCAGCCTTAGTTTGGCCAAAAACATTCAGTACTTC. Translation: CASLSLAKNIQYF.

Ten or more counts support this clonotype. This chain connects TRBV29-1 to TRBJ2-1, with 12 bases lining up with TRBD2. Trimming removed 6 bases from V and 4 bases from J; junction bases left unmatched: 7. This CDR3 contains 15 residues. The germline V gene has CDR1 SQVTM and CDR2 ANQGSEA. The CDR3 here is CSVILAGGVYNEQFF. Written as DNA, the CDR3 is TGCAGCGTGATCCTAGCGGGAGGGGTATACAATGAGCAGTTCTTC.

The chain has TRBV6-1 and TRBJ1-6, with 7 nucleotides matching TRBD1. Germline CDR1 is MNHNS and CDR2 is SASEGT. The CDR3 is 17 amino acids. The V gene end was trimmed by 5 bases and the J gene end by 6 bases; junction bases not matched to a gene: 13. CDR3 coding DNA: TGTGCCAGCAGTCAAACGACCTCCGGGACAGCTAATTCACCCCTCCACTTT. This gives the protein CASSQTTSGTANSPLHF.

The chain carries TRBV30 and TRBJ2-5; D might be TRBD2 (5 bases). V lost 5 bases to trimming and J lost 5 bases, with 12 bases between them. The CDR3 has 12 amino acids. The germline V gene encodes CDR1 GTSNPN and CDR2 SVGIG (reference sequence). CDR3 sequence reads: CAWLGSGETQYF. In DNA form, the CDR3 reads TGTGCCTGGCTAGGATCGGGGGAGACCCAGTACTTC.

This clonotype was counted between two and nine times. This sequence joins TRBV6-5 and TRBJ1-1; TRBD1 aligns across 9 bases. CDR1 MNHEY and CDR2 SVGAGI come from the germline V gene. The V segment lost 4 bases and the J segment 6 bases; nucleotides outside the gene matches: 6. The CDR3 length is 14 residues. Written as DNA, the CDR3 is TGTGCCAGCAGTTCCAACAGGGGGCAGGCTGAAGCTTTCTTT. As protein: CASSSNRGQAEAFF.

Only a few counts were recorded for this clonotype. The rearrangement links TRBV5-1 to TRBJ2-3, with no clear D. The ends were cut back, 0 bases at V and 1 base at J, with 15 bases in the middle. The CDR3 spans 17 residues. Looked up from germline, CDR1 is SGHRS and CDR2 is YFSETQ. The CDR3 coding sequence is TGCGCCAGCAGCTTGGCCACGATTGGCTCACGCACAGATACGCAGTATTTT. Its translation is CASSLATIGSRTDTQYF. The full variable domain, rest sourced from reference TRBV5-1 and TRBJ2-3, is KAGVTQTPRYLIKTRGQQVTLSCSPISGHRSVSWYQQTPGQGLQFLFEYFSETQRNKGNFPGRFSGRQFSNSRSEMNVSTLELGDSALYLCASSLATIGSRTDTQYFGPGTRLTVL.

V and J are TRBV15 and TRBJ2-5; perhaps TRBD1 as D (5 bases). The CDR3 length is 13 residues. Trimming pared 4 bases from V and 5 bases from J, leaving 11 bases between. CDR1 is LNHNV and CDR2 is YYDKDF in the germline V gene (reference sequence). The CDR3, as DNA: TGTGCCACCAGCATAAGGGGTTCCGAGACCCAGTACTTC. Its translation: CATSIRGSETQYF.

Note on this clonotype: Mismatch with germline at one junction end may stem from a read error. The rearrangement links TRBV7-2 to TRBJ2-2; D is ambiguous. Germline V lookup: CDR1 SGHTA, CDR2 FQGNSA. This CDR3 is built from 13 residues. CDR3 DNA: TGTGCCAACAGCTCCCAACCCACCGGGGAGCTGTTTTTT. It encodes CANSSQPTGELFF.

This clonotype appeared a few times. For the CDR3, the DNA is TGTGCCAGCAGCGTAGTCCCACGCTGGGGCACAGATACGCAGTATTTT. Translated, it gives CASSVVPRWGTDTQYF. V usage is TRBV9 and J usage is TRBJ2-3; D gene unclear. This CDR3 is built from 16 residues. The germline V gene has CDR1 SGDLS and CDR2 YYNGEE. Trimming took off 0 bases at V and 1 base at J, with 12 bases between the two ends. The whole variable domain, filled in from reference TRBV9 and TRBJ2-3, reads DSGVTQTPKHLITATGQRVTLRCSPRSGDLSVYWYQQSLDQGLQFLIQYYNGEERAKGNILERFSAQQFPDLHSELNLSSLELGDSALYFCASSVVPRWGTDTQYFGPGTRLTVL.

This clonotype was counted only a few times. The CDR3 region has the DNA TGTGCCAGCAGTTTCCTGGGTCGTCGAGACAATGAGCAGTTCTTC. This gives the protein CASSFLGRRDNEQFF. V is TRBV12-3 or TRBV12-4 and J is TRBJ2-1; D is undetermined. Trimming left V 3 bases short and J 5 bases short, with 14 bases between. The length of the CDR3 is 15 residues.

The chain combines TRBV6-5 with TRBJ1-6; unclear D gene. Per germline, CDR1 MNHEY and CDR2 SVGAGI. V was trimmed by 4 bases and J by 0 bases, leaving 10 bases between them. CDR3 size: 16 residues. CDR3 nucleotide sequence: TGTGCCAGCAGTTTGGGCTTGGGCTCCTATAATTCACCCCTCCACTTT. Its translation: CASSLGLGSYNSPLHF.

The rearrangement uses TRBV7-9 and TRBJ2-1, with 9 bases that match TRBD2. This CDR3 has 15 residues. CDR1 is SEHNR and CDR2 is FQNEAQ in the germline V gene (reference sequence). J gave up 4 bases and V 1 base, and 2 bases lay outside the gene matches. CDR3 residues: CASSLVAGDYNEQFF. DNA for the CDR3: TGTGCCAGCAGCTTAGTAGCGGGAGATTACAATGAGCAGTTCTTC.

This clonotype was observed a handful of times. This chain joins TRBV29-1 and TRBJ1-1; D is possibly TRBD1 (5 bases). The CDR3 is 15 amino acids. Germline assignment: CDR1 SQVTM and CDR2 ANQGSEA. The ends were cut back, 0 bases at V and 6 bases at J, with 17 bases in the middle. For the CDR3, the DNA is TGCAGCGTTGAAGAACAAGGGGCGAGGACCGCTGAAGCTTTCTTT. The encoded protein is CSVEEQGARTAEAFF.

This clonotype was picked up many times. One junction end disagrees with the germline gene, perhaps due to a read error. The CDR3 bases are TGTGCCAGCAGCCAGAGGATCGGAAGAGGGGTGAAGACTGAAGCTTTCTTT. This gives the protein CASSQRIGRGVKTEAFF. The chain combines TRBV3-1 with TRBJ1-1; a weak D match, TRBD1 (5 bases). CDR1 and CDR2 (germline): LGHDT, YNNKEL (reference sequence). This CDR3 region has 17 residues.

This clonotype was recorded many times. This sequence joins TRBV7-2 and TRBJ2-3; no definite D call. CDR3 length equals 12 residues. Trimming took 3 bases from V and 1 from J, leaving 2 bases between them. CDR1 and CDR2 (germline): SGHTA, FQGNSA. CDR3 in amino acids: CASSLGTDTQYF. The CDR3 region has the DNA TGTGCCAGCAGCTTGGGCACAGATACGCAGTATTTT.

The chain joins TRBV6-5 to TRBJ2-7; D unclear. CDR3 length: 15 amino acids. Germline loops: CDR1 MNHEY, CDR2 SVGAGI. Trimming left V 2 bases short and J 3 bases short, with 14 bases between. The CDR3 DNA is TGTGCCAGCAGTTACGGAGTCGCCTGGATCTACGAGCAGTACTTC. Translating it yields CASSYGVAWIYEQYF.

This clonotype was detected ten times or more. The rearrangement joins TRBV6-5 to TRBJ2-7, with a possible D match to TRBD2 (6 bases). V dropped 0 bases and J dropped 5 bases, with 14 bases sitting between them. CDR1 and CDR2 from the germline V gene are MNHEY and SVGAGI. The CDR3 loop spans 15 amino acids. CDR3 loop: CASSYSEVGRHEQYF. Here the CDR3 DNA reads TGTGCCAGCAGTTACTCGGAAGTAGGGAGGCACGAGCAGTACTTC.

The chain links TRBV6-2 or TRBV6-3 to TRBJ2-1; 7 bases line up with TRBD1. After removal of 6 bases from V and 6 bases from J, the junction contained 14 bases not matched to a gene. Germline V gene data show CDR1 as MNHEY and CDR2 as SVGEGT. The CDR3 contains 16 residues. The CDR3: CASSLQGPLGVNEQFF. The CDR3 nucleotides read TGTGCCAGCAGCCTACAGGGGCCGCTGGGGGTCAATGAGCAGTTCTTC.

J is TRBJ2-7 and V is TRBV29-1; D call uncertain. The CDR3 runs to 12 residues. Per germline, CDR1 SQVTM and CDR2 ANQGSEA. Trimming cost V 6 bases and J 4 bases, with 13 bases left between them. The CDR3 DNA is TGCAGCGTCCGGAATTCTTTATACGAGCAGTACTTC. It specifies CSVRNSLYEQYF.

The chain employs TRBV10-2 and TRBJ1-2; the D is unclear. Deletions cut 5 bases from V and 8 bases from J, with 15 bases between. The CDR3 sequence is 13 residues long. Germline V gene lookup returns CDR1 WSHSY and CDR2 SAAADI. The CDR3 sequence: CASSSLRLGGYTF. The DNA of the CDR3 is TGCGCCAGCAGTTCTCTCCGGCTAGGGGGCTACACCTTC.

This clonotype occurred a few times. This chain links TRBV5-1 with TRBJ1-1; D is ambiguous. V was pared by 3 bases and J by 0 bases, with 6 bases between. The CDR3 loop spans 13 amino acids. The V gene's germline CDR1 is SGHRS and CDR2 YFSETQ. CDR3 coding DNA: TGCGCCAGCAGCTCGGGCGTGAACACTGAAGCTTTCTTT. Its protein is CASSSGVNTEAFF.

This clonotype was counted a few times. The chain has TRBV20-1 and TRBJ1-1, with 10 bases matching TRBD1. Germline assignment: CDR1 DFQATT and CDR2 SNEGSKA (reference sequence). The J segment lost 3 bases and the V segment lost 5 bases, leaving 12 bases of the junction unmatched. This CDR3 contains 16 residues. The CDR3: CSASGTGAQRDTEAFF. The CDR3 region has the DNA TGCAGTGCTTCCGGGACAGGGGCCCAGAGGGACACTGAAGCTTTCTTT.

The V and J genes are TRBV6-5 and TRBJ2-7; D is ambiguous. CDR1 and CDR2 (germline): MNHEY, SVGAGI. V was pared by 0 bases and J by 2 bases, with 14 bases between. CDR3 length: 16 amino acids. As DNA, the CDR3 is TGTGCCAGCAGTTACTCTGGGTCCCCTAATGCCTACGAGCAGTACTTC. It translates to CASSYSGSPNAYEQYF.